This T cell receptor beta chain was sequenced during a study of T cells in Graves' hyperthyroidism and ophthalmopathy. Germline V gene data show CDR1 as SQVTM and CDR2 as ANQGSEA. This CDR3 has 13 amino acids. Trimming took off 0 bases at V and 5 bases at J, with 8 bases between the two ends. Exclusion criteria comprised uncontrolled infection, other autoimmune disease, pregnancy or lactation. The sample holds a few counts of this clonotype. TCR beta CDR3 regions were amplified from RNA transcripts. Researchers ran a first-round RT-PCR on the TCR CDR3 using the HTBI primer set. Via MiXCR, TCRdb re-called the multiplex PCR reads, giving one row per CDR3 protein. The profile covers some 490,000 distinct CDR3 sequences, with roughly 15% appearing a single time and about 29% taken by the ten largest.

The TCR was taken from a woman aged 25 to 39 with Graves' ophthalmopathy. Sequenced input: blood. The V and J genes are TRBV29-1 and TRBJ2-1; D is unresolved. CDR3 in amino acids: CSVEDQSDNEQFF. In DNA form, the CDR3 reads TGCAGCGTTGAAGATCAGTCCGACAATGAGCAGTTCTTC.